Following are 9 T cell receptor beta chains from one sample sequenced in a study of blood T cell repertoires in COVID-19. Generated by immunoSEQ multiplex PCR, the TCRdb table keeps only in-frame clones and is missing some. The table includes around 400,000 clones, around nine tenths detected once. Source material: PBMCs or T cells enriched from blood (not recorded which). The receptors here all came from a woman aged 18 to 35 who had been exposed to COVID-19.

The V call is TRBV27, the J call TRBJ1-4; maybe TRBD1 (6 bases). The CDR3 is made up of 15 amino acids. Trimming shortened V by 4 bases and J by 8 bases, and 17 bases separated the two germline ends. Germline V gene sequence: CDR1 MNHEY, CDR2 SMNVEV (reference sequence). This CDR3 reads CASSSLDSAKEKLFF. DNA for the CDR3: TGTGCCAGCAGTTCCCTGGACAGCGCAAAAGAAAAACTGTTTTTT.

The V and J genes are TRBV4-3 and TRBJ1-1; D is perhaps TRBD1 (6 bases). V was trimmed by 4 bases and J by 8 bases, leaving 14 bases between them. CDR3 size: 13 residues. From germline, CDR1 is LGHNA and CDR2 YSLEER. The CDR3 region is CASSLGQLGEAFF. The CDR3 DNA reads TGCGCCAGCAGCCTAGGACAGTTGGGCGAAGCTTTCTTT.

The rearrangement uses TRBV5-4 and TRBJ1-5; perhaps TRBD1 as D (6 bases). The CDR3 has 14 residues. Germline CDR1 is SGHNT and CDR2 is YYREEE (reference sequence). V shed 0 bases and J shed 2 bases, with 6 bases lying between them. The chain's CDR3 is CASSLAGGNQPQHF. As DNA, the CDR3 is TGTGCCAGCAGCTTGGCAGGGGGCAATCAGCCCCAGCATTTT.

V usage is TRBV4-2 and J usage is TRBJ2-1; TRBD2 matches 8 bases. Trimming took 0 bases from V and 8 from J; bases not matched to a gene: 12. CDR1 is LGHNA, CDR2 YNFKEQ, per germline. The CDR3 covers 17 residues. The CDR3: CASSQDLPGGPSDEQFF. The CDR3 nucleotides read TGTGCCAGCAGCCAAGATCTGCCGGGAGGGCCCTCGGATGAGCAGTTCTTC.

The chain employs TRBV19 and TRBJ1-2; TRBD1 aligns across 9 bases. This CDR3 has 15 amino acids. CDR1 is LNHDA and CDR2 is SQIVND in the germline V gene (reference sequence). The junction had 7 bases not matched to a gene; V was cut back by 4 bases and J by 4 bases. The DNA of the CDR3 is TGTGCCAGTAGTAGTACAGGGGGCGCCGGCTATGGCTACACCTTC. As protein: CASSSTGGAGYGYTF. The whole variable domain, filled in from reference TRBV19 and TRBJ1-2, reads DGGITQSPKYLFRKEGQNVTLSCEQNLNHDAMYWYRQDPGQGLRLIYYSQIVNDFQKGDIAEGYSVSREKKESFPLTVTSAQKNPTAFYLCASSSTGGAGYGYTFGSGTRLTVV.

This clone appeared once. The chain has TRBV7-2 and TRBJ1-1; tentatively, D is TRBD1 (6 bases). Germline V gene sequence: CDR1 SGHTA, CDR2 FQGNSA. V lost 1 base and J lost 0, with 9 bases in between. This CDR3 is built from 15 residues. CDR3 region: CASSLGGTMNTEAFF. The CDR3 nucleotides read TGTGCCAGCAGCTTAGGGGGGACAATGAACACTGAAGCTTTCTTT.

The chain couples TRBV24-1 to TRBJ2-1, with TRBD2 matching 12 bases. Germline CDR1 KGHDR, CDR2 SFDVKD. The CDR3 has 16 residues. V shed 5 bases and J 3 bases; nucleotides not matched to a gene: 4. The DNA of the CDR3 is TGTGCCACCAGTGCCCTACTAGCGGGGGGCTACAATGAGCAGTTCTTC. Translating it yields CATSALLAGGYNEQFF.

The gene calls are TRBV6-4 and TRBJ2-1; 11 positions match TRBD1. V dropped 5 bases and J dropped 6; count of bases not matched to a gene: 3. Germline V CDR1 and CDR2: MRHNA, SNTAGT. The CDR3 contains 14 residues. CDR3 bases: TGTGCCAGCAGTATCGGGACAGGGGGCAATGAGCAGTTCTTC. Its protein is CASSIGTGGNEQFF.

V usage is TRBV4-2 and J usage is TRBJ1-2; a possible D gene is TRBD1 (6 bases). This CDR3 spans 15 amino acids. V dropped 1 base and J dropped 4 bases, with 13 bases sitting between them. Germline V gene sequence: CDR1 LGHNA, CDR2 YNFKEQ. This CDR3 is CASSQGHRDGYGYTF. CDR3 DNA sequence: TGTGCCAGCAGCCAAGGCCACAGGGACGGCTATGGCTACACCTTC.